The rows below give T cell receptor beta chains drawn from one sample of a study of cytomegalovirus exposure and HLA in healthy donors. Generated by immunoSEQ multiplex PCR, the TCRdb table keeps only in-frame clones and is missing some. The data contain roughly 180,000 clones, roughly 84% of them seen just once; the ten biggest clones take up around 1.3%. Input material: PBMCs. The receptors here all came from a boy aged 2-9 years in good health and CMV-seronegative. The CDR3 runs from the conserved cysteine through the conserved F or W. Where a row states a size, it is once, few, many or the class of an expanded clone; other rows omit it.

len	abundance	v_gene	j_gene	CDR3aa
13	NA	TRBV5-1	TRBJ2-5	CASSATFGETQYF
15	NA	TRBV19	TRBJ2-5	CASSRSGGNQETQYF
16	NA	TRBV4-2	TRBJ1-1	CASSQETGGRNAEAFF
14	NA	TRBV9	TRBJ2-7	CASSPGDRAVEQYF
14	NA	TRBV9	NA	CASSASVSSYEQYF
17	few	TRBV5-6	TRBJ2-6	CASSLRTVSSGANVLTF
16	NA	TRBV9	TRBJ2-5	CASSGGVAGGRETQYF
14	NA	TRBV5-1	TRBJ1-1	CASSLGPVNTEAFF
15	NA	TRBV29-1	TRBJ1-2	CSVNREISSDYGYTF
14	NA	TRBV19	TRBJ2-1	CASTMGPGYNEQFF
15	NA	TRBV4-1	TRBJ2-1	CASSQGGSSYNEQFF
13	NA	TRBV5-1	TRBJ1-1	CASSFETGMGAFF
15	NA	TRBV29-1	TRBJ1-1	CSALGQGVLNAEAFF
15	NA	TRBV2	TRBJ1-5	CASRAGSAFDQPQHF
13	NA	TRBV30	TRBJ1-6	CAWRDNFNSPLHF
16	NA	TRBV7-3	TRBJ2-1	CASSPHGAGGGNEQFF
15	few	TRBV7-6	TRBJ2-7	CASSLYQAGTDEQYF
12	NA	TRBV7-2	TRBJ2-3	CASSRERGSQYF
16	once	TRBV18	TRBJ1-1	CASSPVRTGVGTEAFF
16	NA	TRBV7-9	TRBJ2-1	CASSTTSGGHYNEQFF
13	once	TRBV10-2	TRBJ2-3	CASSESQVDTQYF
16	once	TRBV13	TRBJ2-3	CASSSSGGDPTDTQYF
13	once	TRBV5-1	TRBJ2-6	CASSQAGANVLTF
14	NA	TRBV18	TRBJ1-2	CASSIDRTNYGYTF
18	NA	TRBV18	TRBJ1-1	CASSPPGGGVGLGTEAFF
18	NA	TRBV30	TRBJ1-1	CAWSRGGWGVGLNTEAFF
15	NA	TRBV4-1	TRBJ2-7	CASSQYEAGAYEQYF
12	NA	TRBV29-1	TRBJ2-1	CSVYFIYNEQFF